The clone carrying this T cell receptor (beta chain) was found once. Its antigen is not known. This specimen belongs to a study of cytomegalovirus exposure and HLA in healthy donors. The study's findings and limits: Testing in vitro showed three CMV-associated chains specific for CMV antigens.

The CDR3 covers 13 residues. The V end was cut by 6 bases, the J end by 5 bases, with 13 bases between. Looked up from germline, CDR1 is MNHEY and CDR2 is SVGAGI. PCR amplification relied on 60 Vbeta primers (plus 13 Jbeta primers). Clones were read by immunoSEQ multiplex PCR, and TCRdb kept only the in-frame ones, dropping some. The sample lists over 110,000 clones; about four fifths were seen once. This chain joins TRBV6-5 and TRBJ1-2; tentative D call: TRBD1 (5 bases). The TCR originated in a middle-aged woman in good health and CMV-seropositive. Sequencing input: PBMCs. DNA of the CDR3: TGTGCCAGCAGGTTGACAGCTGGTTATGGCTACACCTTC. Amino acid sequence: CASRLTAGYGYTF.